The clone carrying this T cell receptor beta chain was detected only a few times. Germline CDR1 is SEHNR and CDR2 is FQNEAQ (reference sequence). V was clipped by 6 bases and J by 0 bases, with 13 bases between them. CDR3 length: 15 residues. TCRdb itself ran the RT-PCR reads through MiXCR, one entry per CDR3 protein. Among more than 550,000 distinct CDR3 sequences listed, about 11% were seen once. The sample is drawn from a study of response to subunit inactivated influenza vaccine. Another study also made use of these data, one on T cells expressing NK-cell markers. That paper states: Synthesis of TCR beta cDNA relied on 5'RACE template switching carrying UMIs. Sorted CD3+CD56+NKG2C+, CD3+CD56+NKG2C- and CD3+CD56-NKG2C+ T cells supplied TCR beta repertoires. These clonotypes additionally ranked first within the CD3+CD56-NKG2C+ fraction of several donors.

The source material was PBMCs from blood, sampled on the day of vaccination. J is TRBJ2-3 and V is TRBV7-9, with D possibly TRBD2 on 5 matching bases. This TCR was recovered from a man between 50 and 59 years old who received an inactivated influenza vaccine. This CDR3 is CASRLHEGSTDTQYF. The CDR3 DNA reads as TGTGCCAGCAGACTTCACGAGGGAAGCACAGATACGCAGTATTTT.